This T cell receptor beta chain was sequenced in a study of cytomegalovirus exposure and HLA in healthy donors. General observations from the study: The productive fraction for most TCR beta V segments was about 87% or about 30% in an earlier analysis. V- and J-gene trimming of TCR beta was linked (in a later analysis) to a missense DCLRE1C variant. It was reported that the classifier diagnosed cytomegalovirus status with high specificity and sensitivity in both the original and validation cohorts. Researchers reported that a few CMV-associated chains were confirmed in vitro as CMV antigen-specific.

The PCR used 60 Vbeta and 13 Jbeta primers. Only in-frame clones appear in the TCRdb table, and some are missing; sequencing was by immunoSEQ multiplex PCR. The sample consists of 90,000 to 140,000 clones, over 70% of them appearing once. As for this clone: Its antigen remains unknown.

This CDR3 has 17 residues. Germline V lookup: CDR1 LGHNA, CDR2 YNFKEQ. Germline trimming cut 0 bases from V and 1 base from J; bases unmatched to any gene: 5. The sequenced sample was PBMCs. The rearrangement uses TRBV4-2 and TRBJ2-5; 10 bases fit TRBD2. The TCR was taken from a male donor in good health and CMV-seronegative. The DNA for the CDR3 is TGTGCCAGCAGCCAAGACACTAGCGGGACAAGCCAAGAGACCCAGTACTTC. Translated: CASSQDTSGTSQETQYF.